This T cell receptor (beta chain) was sequenced for a study of T cell responses to AZD1222 COVID-19 vaccine. Clones were read by immunoSEQ multiplex PCR, and TCRdb kept only the in-frame ones, dropping some. The sample includes around 160,000 clones, 75% to 95% of them seen just once. Whole-study results and caveats: Nearly half of spike-specific TCRs reportedly go after variant regions that carry no mutations.

Germline V gene data show CDR1 as SEHNR and CDR2 as FQNEAQ (reference sequence). The CDR3 spans 15 residues. Trimming cost V 5 bases and J 7 bases; bases outside gene matches: 6. To note about this clone: Antigen: not known.

This chain joins TRBV7-9 and TRBJ1-6, with 9 nucleotides matching TRBD1. This receptor was taken from an adult in good health. The sample in question was peripheral blood, obtained on day 0 of AZD1222 vaccination. The DNA for the CDR3 is TGTGCCAGCAGCACAGGACAGGGGTTAAATTCACCCCTCCACTTT. The encoded protein is CASSTGQGLNSPLHF. The full variable domain, completed using reference TRBV7-9 and TRBJ1-6, is DTGVSQNPRHKITKRGQNVTFRCDPISEHNRLYWYRQTLGQGPEFLTYFQNEAQLEKSRLLSDRFSAERPKGSFSTLEIQRTEQGDSAMYLCASSTGQGLNSPLHFGNGTRLTVT.